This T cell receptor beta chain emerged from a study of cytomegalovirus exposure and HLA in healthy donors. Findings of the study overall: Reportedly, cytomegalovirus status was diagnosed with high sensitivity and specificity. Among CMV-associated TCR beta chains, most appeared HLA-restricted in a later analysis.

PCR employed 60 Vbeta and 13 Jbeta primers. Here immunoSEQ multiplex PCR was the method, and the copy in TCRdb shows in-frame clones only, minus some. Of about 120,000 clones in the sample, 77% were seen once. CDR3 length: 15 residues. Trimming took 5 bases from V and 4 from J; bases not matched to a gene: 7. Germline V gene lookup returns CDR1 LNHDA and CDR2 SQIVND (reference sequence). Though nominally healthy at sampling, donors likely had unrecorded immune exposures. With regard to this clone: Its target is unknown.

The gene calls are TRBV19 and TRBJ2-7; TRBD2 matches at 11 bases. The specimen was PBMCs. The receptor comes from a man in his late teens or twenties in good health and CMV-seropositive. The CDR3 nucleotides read TGTGCCAGTAGTCCGCTAGCGGGGGGTGCATACGAGCAGTACTTC. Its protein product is CASSPLAGGAYEQYF.